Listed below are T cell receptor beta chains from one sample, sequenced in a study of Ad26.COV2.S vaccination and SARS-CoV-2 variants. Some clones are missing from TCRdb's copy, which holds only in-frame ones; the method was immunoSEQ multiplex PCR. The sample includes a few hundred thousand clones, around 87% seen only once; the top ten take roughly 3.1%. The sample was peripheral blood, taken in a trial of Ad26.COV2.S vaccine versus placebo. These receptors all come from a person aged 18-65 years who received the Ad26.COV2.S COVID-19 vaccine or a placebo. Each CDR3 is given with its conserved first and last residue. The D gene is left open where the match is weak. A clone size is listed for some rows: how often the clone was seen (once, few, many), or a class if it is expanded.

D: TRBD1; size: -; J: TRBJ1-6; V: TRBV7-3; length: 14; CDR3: CASSLYGDSSPLHF; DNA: TGTGCCAGCAGCTTATACGGGGACAGTTCACCCCTCCACTTT
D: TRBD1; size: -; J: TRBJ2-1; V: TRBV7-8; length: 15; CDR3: CASSLYRGTYNEQFF; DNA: TGTGCCAGCAGCTTATACAGGGGAACCTACAATGAGCAGTTCTTC
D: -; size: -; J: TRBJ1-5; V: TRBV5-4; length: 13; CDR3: CASSFEANQPQHF; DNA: TGTGCCAGCAGCTTCGAGGCTAATCAGCCCCAGCATTTT
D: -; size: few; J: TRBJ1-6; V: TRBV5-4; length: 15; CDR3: CASSSGQTGNSPLHF; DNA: TGTGCCAGCAGCTCAGGACAGACTGGGAATTCACCCCTCCACTTT
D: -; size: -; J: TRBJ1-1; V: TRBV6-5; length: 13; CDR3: CASSQELNTEAFF; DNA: TGTGCCAGCAGCCAGGAATTGAACACTGAAGCTTTCTTT
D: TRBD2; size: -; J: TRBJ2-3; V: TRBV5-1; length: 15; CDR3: CASSSPGGGKDTQYF; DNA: TGCGCCAGCAGCTCGCCCGGCGGGGGAAAAGATACGCAGTATTTT
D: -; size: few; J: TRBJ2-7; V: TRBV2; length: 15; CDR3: CASSGLARRSYEQYF; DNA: TGTGCCAGCAGTGGGCTCGCTAGGCGCTCCTACGAGCAGTACTTC
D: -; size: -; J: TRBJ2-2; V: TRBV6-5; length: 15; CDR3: CASKQKTENTGELFF; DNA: TGTGCCAGCAAACAAAAAACAGAAAACACCGGGGAGCTGTTTTTT
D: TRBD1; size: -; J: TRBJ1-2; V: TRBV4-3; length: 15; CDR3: CASSQLQGINYGYTF; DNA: TGCGCCAGCAGCCAGTTACAGGGGATTAACTATGGCTACACCTTC
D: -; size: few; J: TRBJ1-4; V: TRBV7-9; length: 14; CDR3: CASSFGSTNEKLFF; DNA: TGTGCCAGCAGCTTTGGATCAACTAATGAAAAACTGTTTTTT
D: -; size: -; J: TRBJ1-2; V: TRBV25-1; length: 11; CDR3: CASTGIYGYTF; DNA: TGTGCCAGCACCGGGATTTATGGCTACACCTTC
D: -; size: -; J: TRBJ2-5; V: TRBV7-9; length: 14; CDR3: CASSLEGGVETQYF; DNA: TGTGCCAGCAGCTTAGAGGGCGGGGTAGAGACCCAGTACTTC
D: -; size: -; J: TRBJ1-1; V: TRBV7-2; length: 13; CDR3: CASSFSGNTEAFF; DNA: TGTGCCAGCAGCTTTTCGGGAAACACTGAAGCTTTCTTT
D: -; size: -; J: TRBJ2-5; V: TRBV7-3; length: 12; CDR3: CASSHTQETQYF; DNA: TGTGCCAGCAGCCATACCCAAGAGACCCAGTACTTC
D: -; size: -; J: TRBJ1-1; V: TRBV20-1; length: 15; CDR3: CSASHNSRVRTEAFF; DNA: TGCAGTGCTAGTCATAACTCCCGGGTACGGACTGAAGCTTTCTTT
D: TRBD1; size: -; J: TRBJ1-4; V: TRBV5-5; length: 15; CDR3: CASSQPGTGKEKLFF; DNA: TGTGCCAGCAGCCAACCCGGGACAGGGAAAGAAAAACTGTTTTTT
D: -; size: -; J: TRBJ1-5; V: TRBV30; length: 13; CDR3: CAWSVGRDQPQHF; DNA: TGTGCCTGGAGTGTAGGCAGGGATCAGCCCCAGCATTTT
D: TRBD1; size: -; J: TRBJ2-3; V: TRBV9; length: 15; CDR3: CASSVGGQTFDTQYF; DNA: TGTGCCAGCAGCGTAGGGGGACAGACTTTCGATACGCAGTATTTT
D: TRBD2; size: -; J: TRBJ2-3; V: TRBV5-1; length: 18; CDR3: CASSLAGRGGATTDTQYF; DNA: TGCGCCAGCAGCTTGGCCGGGCGCGGGGGGGCAACTACAGATACGCAGTATTTT
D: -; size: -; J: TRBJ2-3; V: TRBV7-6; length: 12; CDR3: CASSSPSNTQYF; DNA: TGTGCCAGCAGCTCACCCTCGAATACGCAGTATTTT
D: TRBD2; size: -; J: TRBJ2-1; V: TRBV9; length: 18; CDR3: CASSEARGLAGEMNEQFF; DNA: TGTGCCAGCAGCGAGGCCCGTGGACTAGCGGGTGAAATGAATGAGCAGTTCTTC
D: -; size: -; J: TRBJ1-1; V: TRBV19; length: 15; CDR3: CASSIKGLANTEAFF; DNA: TGTGCCAGTAGTATTAAGGGGCTGGCGAACACTGAAGCTTTCTTT
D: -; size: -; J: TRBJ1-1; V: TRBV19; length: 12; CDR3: CAIHRLGTEAFF; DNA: TGTGCCATTCACAGGTTGGGCACTGAAGCTTTCTTT
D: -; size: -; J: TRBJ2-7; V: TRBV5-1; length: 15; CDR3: CASSPRQGTSYEQYF; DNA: TGCGCCAGCAGCCCGAGGCAGGGAACCTCCTACGAGCAGTACTTC
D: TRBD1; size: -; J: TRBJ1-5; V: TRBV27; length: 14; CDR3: CASRRTGGSVPQHF; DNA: TGTGCCAGCAGGAGAACAGGGGGGAGTGTACCCCAGCATTTT
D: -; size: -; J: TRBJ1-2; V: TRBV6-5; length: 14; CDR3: CASSYSWGDYGYTF; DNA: TGTGCCAGCAGTTACTCGTGGGGGGACTATGGCTACACCTTC
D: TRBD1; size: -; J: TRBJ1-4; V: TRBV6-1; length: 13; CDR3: CASSETGVEKLFF; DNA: TGTGCCAGCAGTGAGACAGGGGTGGAAAAACTGTTTTTT
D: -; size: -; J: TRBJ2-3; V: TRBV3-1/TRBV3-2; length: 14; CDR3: CASSQEKGTDTQYF; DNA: TGTGCCAGCAGCCAAGAAAAAGGCACAGATACGCAGTATTTT
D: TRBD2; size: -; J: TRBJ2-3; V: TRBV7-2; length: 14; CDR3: CASSPAGITDTQYF; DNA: TGTGCCAGCAGCCCAGCGGGGATCACAGATACGCAGTATTTT
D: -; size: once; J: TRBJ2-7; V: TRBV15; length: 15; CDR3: CATSRDRRSSYEQYF; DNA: TGTGCCACCAGCAGAGATCGAAGGAGCTCCTACGAGCAGTACTTC
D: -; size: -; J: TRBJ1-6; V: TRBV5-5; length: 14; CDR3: CASTGRGGDSPLHF; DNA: TGTGCCAGCACCGGACGCGGGGGTGATTCACCCCTCCACTTT
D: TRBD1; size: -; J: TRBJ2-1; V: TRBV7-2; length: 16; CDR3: CASSWTGQGFDNEQFF; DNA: TGTGCCAGCAGCTGGACGGGACAGGGGTTCGACAATGAGCAGTTCTTC
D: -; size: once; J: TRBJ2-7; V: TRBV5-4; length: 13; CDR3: CASSSRISYEQYF; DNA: TGTGCCAGCAGCTCGAGAATATCCTACGAGCAGTACTTC
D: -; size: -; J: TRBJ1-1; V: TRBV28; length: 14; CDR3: CASSPQGRNTEAFF; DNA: TGTGCCAGCAGTCCCCAGGGAAGGAACACTGAAGCTTTCTTT
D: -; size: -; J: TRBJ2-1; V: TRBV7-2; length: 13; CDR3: CASQQDRNNEQFF; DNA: TGTGCCAGCCAACAAGACAGGAACAATGAGCAGTTCTTC
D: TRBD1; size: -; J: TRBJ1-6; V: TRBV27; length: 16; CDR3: CASSPSDRGWNSPLHF; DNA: TGTGCCAGCAGTCCTTCCGACAGGGGATGGAATTCACCCCTCCACTTT
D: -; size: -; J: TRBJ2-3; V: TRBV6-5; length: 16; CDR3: CASSYSSYRGTDTQYF; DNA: TGTGCCAGCAGTTACTCTTCCTATCGAGGCACAGATACGCAGTATTTT
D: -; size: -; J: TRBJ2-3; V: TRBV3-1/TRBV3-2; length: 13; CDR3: CAIQDSVTDTQYF; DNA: TGTGCCATCCAGGATAGCGTCACAGATACGCAGTATTTT
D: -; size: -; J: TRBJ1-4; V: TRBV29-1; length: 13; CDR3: CSVEPRGDEKLFF; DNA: TGCAGCGTTGAACCTAGGGGTGACGAAAAACTGTTTTTT
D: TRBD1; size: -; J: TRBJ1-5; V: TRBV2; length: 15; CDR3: CASSGRQGGIQPQHF; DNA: TGTGCCAGCAGTGGACGACAGGGGGGAATACAGCCCCAGCATTTT
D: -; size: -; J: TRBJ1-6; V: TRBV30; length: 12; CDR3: CAWSSGNSPLHF; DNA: TGTGCCTGGAGTAGTGGGAATTCACCCCTCCACTTT
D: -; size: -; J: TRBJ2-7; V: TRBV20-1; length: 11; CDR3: CSARVGGEQYF; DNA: TGCAGTGCTAGAGTGGGAGGAGAGCAGTACTTC
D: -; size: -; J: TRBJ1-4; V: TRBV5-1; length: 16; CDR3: CASSLTPGTTNEKLFF; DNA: TGCGCCAGCAGCTTGACACCAGGGACAACTAATGAAAAACTGTTTTTT
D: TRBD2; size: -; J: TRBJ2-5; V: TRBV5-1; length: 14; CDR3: CASSPGLAEETQYF; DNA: TGCGCCAGCAGCCCCGGACTAGCGGAAGAGACCCAGTACTTC
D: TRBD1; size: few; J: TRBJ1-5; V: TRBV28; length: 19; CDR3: CASSLPPRTGRRGNQPQHF; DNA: TGTGCCAGCAGTTTACCCCCGCGGACAGGGCGACGAGGCAATCAGCCCCAGCATTTT
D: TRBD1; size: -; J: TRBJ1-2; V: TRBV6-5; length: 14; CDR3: CASRNTDREGGYTF; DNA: TGTGCCAGCAGGAATACGGACAGGGAGGGTGGCTACACCTTC
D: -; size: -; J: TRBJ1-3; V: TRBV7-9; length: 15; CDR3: CASSTGKSSGNTIYF; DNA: TGTGCCAGCAGCACAGGGAAGAGCTCTGGAAACACCATATATTTT
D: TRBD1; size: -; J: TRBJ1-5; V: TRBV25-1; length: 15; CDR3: CASSEGQGGNQPQHF; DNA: TGTGCCAGCAGTGAGGGACAGGGAGGCAATCAGCCCCAGCATTTT